One and the same sample provided the 22 T cell receptor beta chains below, sequenced in a study of blood T cell repertoires in COVID-19 (dated by TCRdb to about 2020). Libraries were made using the immunoSEQ multiplex PCR assay. Held by TCRdb, this immuneACCESS table contains in-frame sequences only and omits some clones. Under half of the omission traces to an unresolved V gene where checked; the cause of the rest is unknown. The table for this sample lists roughly 260,000 clones; around nine tenths of them were counted only once. The ten most abundant clones make up 2.1% of the sample. The sequencing input was peripheral blood. The receptor set was obtained from a woman aged 40 to 50 who had recovered from COVID-19.

The V and J genes are TRBV10-2 and TRBJ1-4, with 7 bases fitting TRBD1. Per germline, CDR1 WSHSY and CDR2 SAAADI. The ends lost 6 bases at V and 4 bases at J; junction bases unmatched: 11. The CDR3 extends over 16 amino acids. DNA for the CDR3: TGCGCCAGCAGATTAGGACAGGCTGGGAGTAATGAAAAACTGTTTTTT. Translated: CASRLGQAGSNEKLFF.

The chain links TRBV3-1 (or the pseudogene TRBV3-2) to TRBJ1-5, with TRBD1 as a possible D gene (6 bases). This CDR3 has 15 residues. V lost 4 bases, J lost 0 bases, and 10 bases lay in between. From germline, CDR1 is LGHDT and CDR2 YNNKEL (reference sequence). The CDR3 loop is CASSRTDSSNQPQHF. DNA of the CDR3: TGTGCCAGCAGCCGCACGGACAGTAGCAATCAGCCCCAGCATTTT.

The chain carries TRBV5-4 and TRBJ2-4; 7 bases fit TRBD1. CDR1 is SGHNT, CDR2 YYREEE, per germline (reference sequence). The CDR3 covers 16 residues. J gave up 0 bases and V 4 bases, and 7 bases lay outside the gene matches. The CDR3 is CASSRQGALAKNIQYF. The CDR3 bases are TGTGCCAGCAGCCGACAGGGCGCACTAGCCAAAAACATTCAGTACTTC.

This chain joins TRBV6-5 and TRBJ2-3; D is possibly TRBD2 (6 bases). Per the germline V gene, CDR1 is MNHEY and CDR2 is SVGAGI. The V gene lost 2 bases and the J gene lost 0 bases, with 9 bases spanning the gap. The CDR3 spans 15 residues. CDR3 protein: CASSYARGSTDTQYF. DNA of the CDR3: TGTGCCAGCAGTTACGCCCGGGGGAGCACAGATACGCAGTATTTT.

V gene TRBV7-3 combines with J gene TRBJ1-2; a weak D match, TRBD1 (5 bases). Germline CDR1 reads SGHTA; CDR2 reads FQGTGA. Trimming took 0 bases from V and 8 from J, leaving 16 bases between them. CDR3 length: 15 amino acids. As DNA, the CDR3 is TGTGCCAGCAGCTTAACGTTTCCGGGTCAGGGAGGCTACACCTTC. It specifies CASSLTFPGQGGYTF.

The chain has TRBV5-4 and TRBJ2-3; TRBD1 is a possible D gene (6 bases). V was clipped by 0 bases and J by 10 bases, with 21 bases between them. The germline V gene has CDR1 SGHNT and CDR2 YYREEE (reference sequence). There are 16 residues in the CDR3. The CDR3 nucleotides read TGTGCCAGCAGCTTGGGGGGGCAATCGGCTGCCGATTCGCAGTATTTT. Its translation: CASSLGGQSAADSQYF.

The chain recombines TRBV7-9 with TRBJ1-3; TRBD1 matches 9 bases. The CDR3 has 15 residues. The V gene end was trimmed by 5 bases and the J gene end by 2 bases; junction bases not matched to a gene: 4. CDR1 is SEHNR, CDR2 FQNEAQ, per germline (reference sequence). The CDR3 protein is CASSPTGGPGNTIYF. DNA of the CDR3: TGTGCCAGCAGCCCCACAGGGGGCCCTGGAAACACCATATATTTT.

The chain combines TRBV6-1 with TRBJ1-5; the match to TRBD1 covers 9 bases. Germline V CDR1 and CDR2: MNHNS, SASEGT. The CDR3 sequence is 15 residues long. After removal of 3 bases from V and 5 bases from J, the junction contained 5 bases not matched to a gene. This CDR3 is CASSESGTGHQPQHF. The CDR3 region has the DNA TGTGCCAGCAGTGAGTCCGGGACAGGGCATCAGCCCCAGCATTTT.

The CDR3 loop is CASSYGTSVYNEQFF. CDR3 nucleotide sequence: TGTGCCAGCAGTTACGGGACTAGCGTGTACAATGAGCAGTTCTTC. This sequence joins TRBV6-2 or TRBV6-3 and TRBJ2-1; 10 bases fit TRBD2. The CDR3 extends over 15 amino acids. The ends lost 2 bases at V and 4 bases at J; junction bases unmatched: 2. Germline V lookup: CDR1 MNHEY, CDR2 SVGEGT.

The J gene is TRBJ2-6, the V gene TRBV2, with 8 bases fitting TRBD1. Trimming at V came to 2 bases and at J to 3 bases, leaving 6 bases not matched to a gene. Germline V gives CDR1 SNHLY, CDR2 FYNNEI. The CDR3 totals 17 residues. In nucleotides, the CDR3 is TGTGCCAGCAGTGAACCCCTGACAGGGGTTGGGGCCAACGTCCTGACTTTC. Translated, it gives CASSEPLTGVGANVLTF. The whole variable domain, remainder taken from reference TRBV2 and TRBJ2-6, is EPEVTQTPSHQVTQMGQEVILRCVPISNHLYFYWYRQILGQKVEFLVSFYNNEISEKSEIFDDQFSVERPDGSNFTLKIRSTKLEDSAMYFCASSEPLTGVGANVLTFGAGSRLTVL.

V is TRBV7-2 and J is TRBJ2-5; 11 positions agree with TRBD2. CDR1 and CDR2 (germline): SGHTA, FQGNSA. With V trimmed by 1 base and J by 13 bases, 14 bases remained unmatched. The CDR3 extends over 16 amino acids. The CDR3 sequence is CASSLEPHLAGGPLYF. The CDR3 DNA reads as TGTGCCAGCAGCTTAGAACCCCATCTAGCGGGGGGCCCCCTGTACTTC.

The chain combines TRBV19 with TRBJ1-5; 7 bases map to TRBD1. Germline loops: CDR1 LNHDA, CDR2 SQIVND (reference sequence). The CDR3 loop spans 14 amino acids. The junction had 5 bases not matched to a gene; V was cut back by 7 bases and J by 2 bases. In DNA, the CDR3 is TGTGCCAGTACCCCAGGGGGAGGCAATCAGCCCCAGCATTTT. Translating gives CASTPGGGNQPQHF.

V and J are TRBV30 and TRBJ2-3, with D perhaps TRBD1 (5 bases). The CDR3 sequence is 13 residues long. Trimming stripped 3 bases from V and 2 bases from J, with 9 bases between. The germline CDR1 and CDR2 sequences are GTSNPN and SVGIG (reference sequence). The CDR3 protein is CAWSQGSTDTQYF. CDR3 in DNA: TGTGCCTGGAGCCAGGGTTCCACAGATACGCAGTATTTT.

The sample holds one count of this clone. The genes are TRBV19 and TRBJ1-6; perhaps TRBD1 as D (6 bases). This CDR3 region has 15 residues. Germline V gene lookup returns CDR1 LNHDA and CDR2 SQIVND (reference sequence). V shed 5 bases and J shed 10 bases, with 18 bases lying between them. The CDR3 is CASSAQGIRDSPLHF. For the CDR3, the DNA is TGTGCCAGTAGTGCACAGGGTATACGGGACTCACCCCTCCACTTT.

This chain links TRBV5-6 with TRBJ1-5, with 7 bases aligning to TRBD1. From germline, CDR1 is SGHDT and CDR2 YYEEEE. This CDR3 contains 15 residues. Losses at the gene ends were 2 bases for V and 5 bases for J; bases not matched to a gene: 7. The CDR3 sequence: CASSLRGGGYQPQHF. The CDR3 region has the DNA TGTGCCAGCAGCTTACGAGGGGGCGGGTATCAGCCCCAGCATTTT.

This chain uses TRBV2 with TRBJ2-5; D is perhaps TRBD1 (6 bases). V lost 1 base and J lost 7, with 10 bases in between. This CDR3 region has 13 residues. The V gene's germline CDR1 is SNHLY and CDR2 FYNNEI. The CDR3 DNA sequence: TGTGCCAGCAGTGAAGACAGGGAGAGGACCCAGTACTTC. Its protein product is CASSEDRERTQYF.

V usage is TRBV6-5 and J usage is TRBJ1-4, with TRBD1 identical over 7 bases. The V gene's germline CDR1 is MNHEY and CDR2 SVGAGI. The trim removed 8 bases at V and 4 bases at J, leaving 4 bases unmatched. This CDR3 has 13 residues. The CDR3 is CASGQELNEKLFF. As DNA, the CDR3 is TGTGCCAGCGGACAGGAACTTAATGAAAAACTGTTTTTT.

This clone showed up just once. This chain joins TRBV27 and TRBJ2-3; D ambiguous. The germline V gene has CDR1 MNHEY and CDR2 SMNVEV (reference sequence). CDR3 length equals 14 residues. V was cut by 5 bases and J by 4 bases, with 13 bases left in between. DNA of the CDR3: TGTGCCAGCAGTCTAGTTTGGCGCGCAGATACGCAGTATTTT. Its translation: CASSLVWRADTQYF.

The chain has TRBV6-1 and TRBJ1-2; 9 bases align to TRBD1. V was clipped by 3 bases and J by 4 bases; unmatched bases: 9. CDR3 length: 16 amino acids. Germline V CDR1 and CDR2: MNHNS, SASEGT. DNA for the CDR3: TGTGCCAGCAGTGAGGACAGGGGCGCGTTTTTCTATGGCTACACCTTC. It encodes CASSEDRGAFFYGYTF.

V and J are TRBV7-2 and TRBJ2-7; 12 nucleotides line up with TRBD2. CDR1 is SGHTA and CDR2 is FQGNSA in the germline V gene. CDR3 length: 15 residues. Unmatched junction bases numbered 7, after V lost 4 bases and J lost 6 bases. The CDR3 sequence is CASSSTLAGGPEQYF. CDR3 coding DNA: TGTGCCAGCAGCTCCACACTAGCGGGAGGTCCCGAGCAGTACTTC.

The chain couples TRBV20-1 to TRBJ2-3; D is perhaps TRBD1 (5 bases). V was shortened by 6 bases and J by 4 bases, with 8 bases between the two germline ends. This CDR3 contains 11 residues. Germline CDR1 reads DFQATT; CDR2 reads SNEGSKA (reference sequence). DNA for the CDR3: TGCAGTGCCCAGGGTTCAGATACGCAGTATTTT. As protein: CSAQGSDTQYF.

The genes are TRBV19 and TRBJ2-1; 8 bases are shared with TRBD1. CDR1 LNHDA and CDR2 SQIVND come from the germline V gene (reference sequence). This CDR3 contains 17 residues. J gave up 7 bases and V 4 bases, and 15 bases lay outside the gene matches. The CDR3 is CASSRLSDRGPWNEQFF. CDR3 sequence (DNA): TGTGCCAGTAGTAGATTGAGTGACAGGGGCCCTTGGAATGAGCAGTTCTTC.